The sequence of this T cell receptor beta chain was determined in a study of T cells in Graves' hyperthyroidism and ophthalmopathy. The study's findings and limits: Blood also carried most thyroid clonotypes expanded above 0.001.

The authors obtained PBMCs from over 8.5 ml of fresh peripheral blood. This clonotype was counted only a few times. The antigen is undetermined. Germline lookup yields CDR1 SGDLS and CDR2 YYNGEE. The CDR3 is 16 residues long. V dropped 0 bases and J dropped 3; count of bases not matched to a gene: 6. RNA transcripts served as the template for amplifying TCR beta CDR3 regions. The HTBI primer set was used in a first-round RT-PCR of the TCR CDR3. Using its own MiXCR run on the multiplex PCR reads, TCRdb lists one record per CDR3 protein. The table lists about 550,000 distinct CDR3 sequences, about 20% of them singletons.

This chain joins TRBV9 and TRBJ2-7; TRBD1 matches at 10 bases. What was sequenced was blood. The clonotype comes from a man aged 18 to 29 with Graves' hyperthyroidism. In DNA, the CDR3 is TGTGCCAGCAGCGTAGGGGGGGGACAGGGGATCTACGAGCAGTACTTC. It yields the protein CASSVGGGQGIYEQYF. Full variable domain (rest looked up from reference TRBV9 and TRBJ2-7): DSGVTQTPKHLITATGQRVTLRCSPRSGDLSVYWYQQSLDQGLQFLIQYYNGEERAKGNILERFSAQQFPDLHSELNLSSLELGDSALYFCASSVGGGQGIYEQYFGPGTRLTVT.